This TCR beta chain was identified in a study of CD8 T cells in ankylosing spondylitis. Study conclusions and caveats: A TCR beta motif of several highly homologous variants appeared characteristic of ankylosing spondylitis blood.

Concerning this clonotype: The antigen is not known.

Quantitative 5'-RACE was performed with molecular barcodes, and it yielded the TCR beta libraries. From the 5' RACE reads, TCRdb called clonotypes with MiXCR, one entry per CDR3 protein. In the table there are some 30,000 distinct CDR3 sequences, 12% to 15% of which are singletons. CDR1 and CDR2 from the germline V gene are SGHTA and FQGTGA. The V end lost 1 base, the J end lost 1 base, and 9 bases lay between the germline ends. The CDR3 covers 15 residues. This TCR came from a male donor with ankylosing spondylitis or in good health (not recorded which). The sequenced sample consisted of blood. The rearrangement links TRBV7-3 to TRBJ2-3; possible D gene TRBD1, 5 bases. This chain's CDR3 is CASSLIGVGTDTQYF. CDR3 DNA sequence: TGTGCCAGCAGCTTAATAGGGGTGGGCACAGATACGCAGTATTTT. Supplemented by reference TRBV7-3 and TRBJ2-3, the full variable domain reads GAGVSQTPSNKVTEKGKYVELRCDPISGHTALYWYRQSLGQGPEFLIYFQGTGAADDSGLPNDRFFAVRPEGSVSTLKIQRTERGDSAVYLCASSLIGVGTDTQYFGPGTRLTVL.